What follows are 9 T cell receptor beta chains derived from one specimen sequenced in a study of blood T cell repertoires in COVID-19. Data came from immunoSEQ multiplex PCR; TCRdb stores just in-frame clones and leaves some out. Here the sample spans roughly 160,000 clones, around 72% being singletons. The specimen sequenced was peripheral blood. These TCRs come from a woman older than 75 with acute or convalescent COVID-19.

This chain links TRBV14 with TRBJ2-7; no clear D. Germline CDR1 SGHDN, CDR2 FVKESK. This CDR3 has 13 residues. V was trimmed by 0 bases and J by 4 bases, leaving 7 bases between them. The CDR3 coding sequence is TGTGCCAGCAGCCAAGATCGGAGATACGAGCAGTACTTC. This gives the protein CASSQDRRYEQYF.

The genes are TRBV9 and TRBJ1-1, with 8 nucleotides matching TRBD1. Trimming took 0 bases from V and 1 from J; bases not matched to a gene: 2. Germline loops: CDR1 SGDLS, CDR2 YYNGEE. This CDR3 comprises 15 residues. Here the CDR3 reads CASSVGGTGNTEAFF. The CDR3, as DNA: TGTGCCAGCAGCGTAGGGGGGACAGGGAACACTGAAGCTTTCTTT.

The sample holds a few counts of this clone. The CDR3 coding sequence is TGTGCCAGCAGCTTACGCAGGGGGCTAACTGAAGCTTTCTTT. Its protein is CASSLRRGLTEAFF. This rearrangement joins TRBV7-9 to TRBJ1-1, with 8 bases aligning to TRBD1. J was trimmed by 5 bases and V by 2 bases; bases with no gene match: 4. Per the germline V gene, CDR1 is SEHNR and CDR2 is FQNEAQ (reference sequence). The CDR3 has 14 amino acids.

A note on this clone: Other DNA sequences in this sample translate to the same CDR3. CDR3: CASSLVAEETQYF. The CDR3 DNA reads TGTGCCAGCAGCTTAGTAGCGGAGGAGACCCAGTACTTC. The gene calls are TRBV11-2 and TRBJ2-5; D might be TRBD2 (6 bases). The CDR3 loop spans 13 amino acids. The V gene lost 1 base and the J gene lost 5 bases, with 8 bases spanning the gap. CDR1 is SGHAT, CDR2 FQNNGV, per germline.

This clone was seen a few times. The chain combines TRBV27 with TRBJ1-1; TRBD1 is a possible D gene (6 bases). Trimming pared 3 bases from V and 4 bases from J, leaving 12 bases between. This CDR3 is built from 14 residues. Germline CDR1 and CDR2: MNHEY and SMNVEV (reference sequence). The DNA for the CDR3 is TGTGCCAGCAGTTTTGAGAACAGGGCCACTGAAGCTTTCTTT. It is translated as CASSFENRATEAFF.

The chain has TRBV5-1 and TRBJ1-3; TRBD1 matches at 7 bases. The CDR3 is 15 residues long. Germline values: CDR1 SGHRS, CDR2 YFSETQ. V gave up 4 bases and J gave up 4 bases; unmatched junction bases: 8. In DNA, the CDR3 is TGCGCCAGCAGCACCTTACAGGGGTCGGGAAACACCATATATTTT. Protein: CASSTLQGSGNTIYF.

This chain joins TRBV28 and TRBJ1-2; D gene ambiguous. There are 13 residues in the CDR3. The ends were cut back, 8 bases at V and 2 bases at J, with 12 bases in the middle. Germline V gene sequence: CDR1 MDHEN, CDR2 SYDVKM. CDR3 nucleotides: TGTGCCAGCGGCCAGCGGCGAAACTATGGCTACACCTTC. Protein: CASGQRRNYGYTF.

The V and J genes are TRBV10-3 and TRBJ2-2; 7 nucleotides match TRBD2. Germline-derived CDR1 and CDR2 are ENHRY and SYGVKD. CDR3 length: 14 amino acids. Trimming removed 4 bases from V and 2 bases from J; junction bases left unmatched: 1. CDR3 nucleotides: TGTGCCATCAGTGGGGGGGGAAACACCGGGGAGCTGTTTTTT. This translates into CAISGGGNTGELFF.

The J gene is TRBJ2-7, the V gene TRBV5-6; D remains ambiguous. This CDR3 region has 14 residues. V lost 4 bases and J lost 3, with 14 bases in between. Per the germline V gene, CDR1 is SGHDT and CDR2 is YYEEEE. The CDR3 DNA sequence: TGTGCCAGCAGCCGGGTCGGTGTAAGCTACGAGCAGTACTTC. It encodes CASSRVGVSYEQYF. The full variable domain, its missing parts supplied by reference TRBV5-6 and TRBJ2-7, is DAGVTQSPTHLIKTRGQQVTLRCSPKSGHDTVSWYQQALGQGPQFIFQYYEEEERQRGNFPDRFSGHQFPNYSSELNVNALLLGDSALYLCASSRVGVSYEQYFGPGTRLTVT.